These 24 T cell receptor beta chains came from one sample sequenced in a study of cytomegalovirus exposure and HLA in healthy donors. PCR primers comprised 60 Vbeta and 13 Jbeta primers. Assay: immunoSEQ multiplex PCR; the TCRdb copy retains only in-frame clones and omits some. The table shows 250,000 to 350,000 clones, with about nine tenths occurring only once. Sequencing was carried out using PBMCs. The receptors derive from a man aged 35 to 55 in good health and CMV-seropositive.

J is TRBJ2-2 and V is TRBV9; 7 bases are shared with TRBD2. The CDR3 length is 15 residues. V was pared by 5 bases and J by 6 bases, with 10 bases of the junction left unmatched. CDR1 SGDLS and CDR2 YYNGEE come from the germline V gene. The CDR3 nucleotides are TGTGCCAGCAGTCCTGGGGGGGTGCTGGCCGGGGAGCTGTTTTTT. Its translation is CASSPGGVLAGELFF.

This chain connects TRBV7-8 to TRBJ2-7; possible D gene TRBD2, 6 bases. The germline V and J ends were trimmed by 7 bases and 5 bases, with 21 bases remaining between them. The CDR3 covers 15 residues. Germline assignment: CDR1 SGHVS and CDR2 FQNEAQ. CDR3 loop: CASTSKGLTTHEQYF. Here the CDR3 DNA reads TGTGCCAGCACCTCTAAGGGACTCACTACCCACGAGCAGTACTTC.

The rearrangement joins TRBV2 to TRBJ2-7, with 11 bases lining up with TRBD1. This CDR3 is built from 17 residues. With 4 bases clipped from V and 4 bases from J, the junction kept 12 bases outside the gene matches. The V gene's germline CDR1 is SNHLY and CDR2 FYNNEI. This CDR3 reads CASSVTSDRGRGYEQYF. CDR3 nucleotides: TGTGCCAGCAGTGTAACGTCGGACAGGGGGCGGGGGTACGAGCAGTACTTC.

In regard to this clone: One end of the junction does not line up with germline, which may come from a read error. The chain recombines TRBV29-1 with TRBJ2-2; 7 bases fit TRBD1. Germline assignment: CDR1 SQVTM and CDR2 ANQGSEA. CDR3 length: 14 amino acids. The CDR3 DNA reads TGCAGCGTCGAAGGGGGCCCGAACACCGGGGAGCTGTTTTTT. Protein: CSVEGGPNTGELFF.

V is TRBV7-9 and J is TRBJ2-4; TRBD2 matches 12 bases. Germline V gene data show CDR1 as SEHNR and CDR2 as FQNEAQ (reference sequence). J gave up 1 base and V 3 bases, and 1 base lay outside the gene matches. This CDR3 is 16 amino acids long. Here the CDR3 reads CASSFTSGRAKNIQYF. DNA for the CDR3: TGTGCCAGCAGCTTTACTAGCGGGAGGGCCAAAAACATTCAGTACTTC.

This CDR3 is CSVIRGDDTEAFF. The CDR3 coding sequence is TGCAGCGTTATCAGGGGTGATGACACTGAAGCTTTCTTT. The chain employs TRBV29-1 and TRBJ1-1, with D perhaps matching TRBD1 (6 bases). The CDR3 loop spans 13 amino acids. The V and J ends lost 5 bases and 3 bases respectively, with 13 bases between them. CDR1 is SQVTM and CDR2 is ANQGSEA in the germline V gene.

The chain employs TRBV20-1 and TRBJ2-1; D gene unclear. V was pared by 6 bases and J by 10 bases, with 10 bases between. Germline lookup yields CDR1 DFQATT and CDR2 SNEGSKA (reference sequence). This CDR3 is 10 amino acids long. This CDR3 reads CSAHSKEQFF. The CDR3 DNA reads TGCAGTGCCCACTCAAAGGAGCAGTTCTTC.

V usage is TRBV11-2 and J usage is TRBJ1-3; the D gene is possibly TRBD1 (6 bases). The germline CDR1 and CDR2 sequences are SGHAT and FQNNGV. V was cut by 0 bases and J by 2 bases, with 11 bases left in between. CDR3 length equals 16 residues. The CDR3 is CASSLDLWDTGNTIYF. The CDR3 bases are TGTGCCAGCAGCTTAGATCTCTGGGACACTGGAAACACCATATATTTT.

This clone has only one observation. The chain carries TRBV7-6 and TRBJ2-1; the match to TRBD2 covers 16 bases. J gave up 7 bases and V 3 bases, and 6 bases lay outside the gene matches. CDR1 and CDR2 from the germline V gene are SGHVS and FNYEAQ. The CDR3 has 17 amino acids. The DNA of the CDR3 is TGTGCCAGCAGCTTTAGGGGACTAGCGGGAGGGGGGAATGAGCAGTTCTTC. Translating it yields CASSFRGLAGGGNEQFF.

The gene calls are TRBV2 and TRBJ1-5; TRBD1 matches at 8 bases. This CDR3 is built from 14 residues. V lost 4 bases to trimming and J lost 2 bases; unmatched junction nucleotides: 1. Per the germline V gene, CDR1 is SNHLY and CDR2 is FYNNEI. The CDR3 nucleotides are TGTGCCAGCAGTGGACAGGGGCGCAATCAGCCCCAGCATTTT. It translates to CASSGQGRNQPQHF.

This clone was found a few times. The CDR3 reads CASSTDRVWNQPQHF. In DNA, the CDR3 is TGTGCCAGCAGTACGGACAGGGTGTGGAATCAGCCCCAGCATTTT. The chain employs TRBV6-1 and TRBJ1-5; 8 nucleotides align to TRBD1. Per the germline V gene, CDR1 is MNHNS and CDR2 is SASEGT. The CDR3 is 15 residues long. Germline trimming cut 5 bases from V and 4 bases from J; bases unmatched to any gene: 7.

As regards this clone: The same CDR3 is also encoded by other DNA sequences in this sample. The chain links TRBV27 to TRBJ2-7; D is uncertain. Germline V gene sequence: CDR1 MNHEY, CDR2 SMNVEV (reference sequence). The V end was cut by 2 bases, the J end by 1 base, with 3 bases between. The CDR3 spans 12 residues. CDR3 nucleotide sequence: TGTGCCAGCAGTTTACCGTCCTACGAGCAGTACTTC. This translates into CASSLPSYEQYF.

The V and J genes are TRBV7-9 and TRBJ1-2; TRBD1 aligns across 9 bases. Looked up from germline, CDR1 is SEHNR and CDR2 is FQNEAQ (reference sequence). J gave up 2 bases and V 5 bases, and 9 bases lay outside the gene matches. The CDR3 consists of 16 residues. CDR3 sequence reads: CASSPTTGGANYGYTF. CDR3 in DNA: TGTGCCAGCAGCCCGACCACAGGGGGCGCCAACTATGGCTACACCTTC. The entire variable domain, with the rest obtained from reference TRBV7-9 and TRBJ1-2, is as follows: DTGVSQNPRHKITKRGQNVTFRCDPISEHNRLYWYRQTLGQGPEFLTYFQNEAQLEKSRLLSDRFSAERPKGSFSTLEIQRTEQGDSAMYLCASSPTTGGANYGYTFGSGTRLTVV.

This chain joins TRBV6-5 and TRBJ1-2; D is possibly TRBD1 (5 bases). The CDR3 runs to 12 residues. Trimming took 7 bases from V and 4 from J, leaving 10 bases between them. Per germline, CDR1 MNHEY and CDR2 SVGAGI. CDR3 loop: CASTGSGYGYTF. The CDR3 region has the DNA TGTGCCAGCACAGGGTCCGGCTATGGCTACACCTTC.

The chain carries TRBV5-1 and TRBJ2-1, with 8 bases that match TRBD1. CDR1 is SGHRS, CDR2 YFSETQ, per germline. CDR3 length: 15 amino acids. Trimming cost V 4 bases and J 6 bases; bases outside gene matches: 9. CDR3 region: CASSTNRDRPNEQFF. CDR3 sequence (DNA): TGCGCCAGCAGCACTAATCGGGACAGGCCCAATGAGCAGTTCTTC.

This chain links TRBV5-6 with TRBJ2-5, with D maybe TRBD1 (5 bases). V lost 5 bases and J lost 5, with 10 bases in between. CDR1 SGHDT and CDR2 YYEEEE come from the germline V gene. This CDR3 is 12 amino acids long. CDR3 DNA sequence: TGTGCCAGCAGGGCTAGGGGCGAGACCCAGTACTTC. Its translation is CASRARGETQYF.

CDR3 in amino acids: CASSSSSGSSYNEQFF. The CDR3 DNA reads as TGTGCCAGCAGCTCCTCTAGCGGTAGCTCCTACAATGAGCAGTTCTTC. The V call is TRBV7-9, the J call TRBJ2-1, with 7 nucleotides matching TRBD2. The germline V gene has CDR1 SEHNR and CDR2 FQNEAQ (reference sequence). The CDR3 consists of 16 residues. V was pared by 4 bases and J by 0 bases, with 6 bases of the junction left unmatched. Combining the CDR3 with reference TRBV7-9 and TRBJ2-1 gives the whole variable domain DTGVSQNPRHKITKRGQNVTFRCDPISEHNRLYWYRQTLGQGPEFLTYFQNEAQLEKSRLLSDRFSAERPKGSFSTLEIQRTEQGDSAMYLCASSSSSGSSYNEQFFGPGTRLTVL.

The chain recombines TRBV5-1 with TRBJ1-5, with TRBD1 identical over 7 bases. The CDR3 extends over 15 amino acids. The V gene end was trimmed by 4 bases and the J gene end by 3 bases; junction bases not matched to a gene: 7. CDR1 and CDR2 (germline): SGHRS, YFSETQ. The CDR3 protein is CASSPPDRVNQPQHF. DNA of the CDR3: TGCGCCAGCAGCCCCCCCGACAGGGTCAATCAGCCCCAGCATTTT.

The rearrangement joins TRBV4-1 to TRBJ2-1, with D maybe TRBD1 (6 bases). The CDR3 runs 16 residues. In germline, CDR1 is MGHRA, CDR2 YSYEKL. Trimming shortened V by 2 bases and J by 2 bases, and 13 bases separated the two germline ends. For the CDR3, the DNA is TGCGCCAGCAGCCAACAACCGGGACAAACCTACAATGAGCAGTTCTTC. Translating it yields CASSQQPGQTYNEQFF.

This sequence joins TRBV28 and TRBJ2-3; 7 bases are a match to TRBD2. V shed 6 bases and J 4 bases; nucleotides not matched to a gene: 10. Looked up from germline, CDR1 is MDHEN and CDR2 is SYDVKM. This CDR3 region has 15 residues. DNA for the CDR3: TGTGCCAGCAGATTACCAAGACTAGCCGCAGATACGCAGTATTTT. Translation: CASRLPRLAADTQYF. The whole variable domain, filled in from reference TRBV28 and TRBJ2-3, reads DVKVTQSSRYLVKRTGEKVFLECVQDMDHENMFWYRQDPGLGLRLIYFSYDVKMKEKGDIPEGYSVSREKKERFSLILESASTNQTSMYLCASRLPRLAADTQYFGPGTRLTVL.

J is TRBJ2-5 and V is TRBV7-9; D is perhaps TRBD2 (6 bases). The V and J ends lost 5 bases and 5 bases respectively, with 18 bases between them. The germline CDR1 and CDR2 sequences are SEHNR and FQNEAQ (reference sequence). CDR3 length equals 15 residues. CDR3 region: CASSARLVQGETQYF. The CDR3, as DNA: TGTGCCAGCAGCGCGCGACTAGTTCAAGGGGAGACCCAGTACTTC.

The CDR3 spells CASSPTSGSANEQYF. In nucleotides, the CDR3 is TGTGCCAGCTCGCCGACTAGCGGGAGTGCAAACGAGCAGTACTTC. This rearrangement joins TRBV18 to TRBJ2-7; 12 bases match TRBD2. Germline V CDR1 and CDR2: KGHSH, LQKENI. This CDR3 is built from 15 residues. After removal of 6 bases from V and 5 bases from J, the junction contained 8 bases not matched to a gene. The whole variable domain, remainder taken from reference TRBV18 and TRBJ2-7, is NAGVMQNPRHLVRRRGQEARLRCSPMKGHSHVYWYRQLPEEGLKFMVYLQKENIIDESGMPKERFSAEFPKEGPSILRIQQVVRGDSAAYFCASSPTSGSANEQYFGPGTRLTVT.

Only one count was recorded for this clone. The chain couples TRBV11-2 to TRBJ2-5; D is unclear. Looked up from germline, CDR1 is SGHAT and CDR2 is FQNNGV. This CDR3 is 14 amino acids long. V dropped 2 bases and J dropped 5 bases, with 12 bases sitting between them. The CDR3 coding sequence is TGTGCCAGCAGCTTAACAGCCATATTCGAGACCCAGTACTTC. Translated, it gives CASSLTAIFETQYF. Complete variable domain (other parts from reference TRBV11-2 and TRBJ2-5): EAGVAQSPRYKIIEKRQSVAFWCNPISGHATLYWYQQILGQGPKLLIQFQNNGVVDDSQLPKDRFSAERLKGVDSTLKIQPAKLEDSAVYLCASSLTAIFETQYFGPGTRLLVL.

The CDR3 loop reads CASSRLAGGTYEQYF. The CDR3 coding sequence is TGTGCCAGCAGTCGACTAGCGGGAGGGACCTACGAGCAGTACTTC. This rearrangement joins TRBV27 to TRBJ2-7, with 14 nucleotides matching TRBD2. V shed 5 bases, J shed 2 bases, and the junction held 2 bases outside the gene matches. Germline CDR1 reads MNHEY; CDR2 reads SMNVEV (reference sequence). The CDR3 totals 15 residues.